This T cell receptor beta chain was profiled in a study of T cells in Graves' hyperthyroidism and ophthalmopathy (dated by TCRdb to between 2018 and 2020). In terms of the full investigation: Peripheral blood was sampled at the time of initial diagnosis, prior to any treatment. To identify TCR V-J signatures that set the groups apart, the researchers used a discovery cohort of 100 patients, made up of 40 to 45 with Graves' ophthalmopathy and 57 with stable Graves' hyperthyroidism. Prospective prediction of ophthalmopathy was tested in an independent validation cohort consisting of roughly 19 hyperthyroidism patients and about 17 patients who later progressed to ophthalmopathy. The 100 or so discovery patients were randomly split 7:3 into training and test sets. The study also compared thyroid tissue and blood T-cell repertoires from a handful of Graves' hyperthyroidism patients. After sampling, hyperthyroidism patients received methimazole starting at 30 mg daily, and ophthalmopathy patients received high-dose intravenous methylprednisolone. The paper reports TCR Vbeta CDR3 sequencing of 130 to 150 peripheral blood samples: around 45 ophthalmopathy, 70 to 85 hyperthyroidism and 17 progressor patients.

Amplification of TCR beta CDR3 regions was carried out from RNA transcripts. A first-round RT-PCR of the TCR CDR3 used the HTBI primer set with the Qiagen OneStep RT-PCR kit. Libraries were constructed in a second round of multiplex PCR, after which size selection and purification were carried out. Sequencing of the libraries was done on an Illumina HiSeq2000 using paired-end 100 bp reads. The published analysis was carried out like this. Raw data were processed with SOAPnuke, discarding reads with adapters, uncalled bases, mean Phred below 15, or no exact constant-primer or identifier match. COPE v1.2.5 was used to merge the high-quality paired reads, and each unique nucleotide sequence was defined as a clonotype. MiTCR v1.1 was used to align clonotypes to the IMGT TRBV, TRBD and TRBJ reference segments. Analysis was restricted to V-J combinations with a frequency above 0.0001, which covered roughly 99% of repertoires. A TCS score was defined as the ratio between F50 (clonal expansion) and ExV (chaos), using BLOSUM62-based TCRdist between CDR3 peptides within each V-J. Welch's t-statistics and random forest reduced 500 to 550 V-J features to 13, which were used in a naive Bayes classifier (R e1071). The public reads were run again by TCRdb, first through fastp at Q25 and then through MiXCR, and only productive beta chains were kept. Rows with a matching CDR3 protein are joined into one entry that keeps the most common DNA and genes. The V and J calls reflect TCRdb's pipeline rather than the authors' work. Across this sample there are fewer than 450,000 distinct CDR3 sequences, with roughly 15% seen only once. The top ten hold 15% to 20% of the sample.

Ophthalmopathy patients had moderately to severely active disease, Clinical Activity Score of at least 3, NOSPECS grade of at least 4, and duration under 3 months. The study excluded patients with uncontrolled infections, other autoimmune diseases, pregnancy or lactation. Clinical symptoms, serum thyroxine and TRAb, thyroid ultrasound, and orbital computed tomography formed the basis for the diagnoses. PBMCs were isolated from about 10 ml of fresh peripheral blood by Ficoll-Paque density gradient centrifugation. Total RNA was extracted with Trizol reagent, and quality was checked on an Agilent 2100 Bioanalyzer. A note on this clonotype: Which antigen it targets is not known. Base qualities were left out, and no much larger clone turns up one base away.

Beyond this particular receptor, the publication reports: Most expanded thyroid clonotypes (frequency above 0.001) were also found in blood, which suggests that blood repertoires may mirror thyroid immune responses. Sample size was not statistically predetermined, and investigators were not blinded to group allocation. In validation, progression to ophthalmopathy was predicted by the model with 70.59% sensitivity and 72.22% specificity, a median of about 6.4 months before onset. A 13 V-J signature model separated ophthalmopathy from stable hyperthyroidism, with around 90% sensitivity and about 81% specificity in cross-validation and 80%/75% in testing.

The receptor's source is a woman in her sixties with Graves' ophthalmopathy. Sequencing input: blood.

The bases are TGTGCCAGCAGCTTCGACCGGACGGCCGGGAACAATTGGTACAATGAGCAGTTCTTC. Its translation reads: CASSFDRTAGNNWYNEQFF. The receptor chain draws on TRBV11-2 and TRBJ2-1; D gene: possibly TRBD2, on 5 matching bases. The CDR3 runs 19 amino acids, cysteine and phenylalanine included. Only CDR3 DNA remains: 57 bases, in frame from the first base. For CDR1 and CDR2, the germline V gene lists SGHAT and FQNNGV. V sheds 3 bases and J sheds 4 bases, leaving 25 bases between their ends.